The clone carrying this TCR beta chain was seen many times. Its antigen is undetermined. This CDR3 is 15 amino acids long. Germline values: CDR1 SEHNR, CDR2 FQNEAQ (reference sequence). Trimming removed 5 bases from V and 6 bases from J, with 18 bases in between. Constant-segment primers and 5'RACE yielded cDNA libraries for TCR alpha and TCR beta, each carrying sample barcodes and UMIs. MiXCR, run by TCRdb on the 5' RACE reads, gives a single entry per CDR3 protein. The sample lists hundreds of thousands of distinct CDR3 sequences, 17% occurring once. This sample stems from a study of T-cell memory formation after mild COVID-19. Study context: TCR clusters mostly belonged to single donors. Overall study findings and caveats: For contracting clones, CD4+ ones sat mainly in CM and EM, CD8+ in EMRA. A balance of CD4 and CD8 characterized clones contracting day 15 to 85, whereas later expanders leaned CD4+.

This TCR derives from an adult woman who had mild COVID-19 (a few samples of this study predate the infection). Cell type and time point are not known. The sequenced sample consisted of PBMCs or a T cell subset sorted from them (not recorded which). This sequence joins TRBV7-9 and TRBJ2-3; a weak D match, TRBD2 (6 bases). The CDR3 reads CASSPGGGLTDTQYF. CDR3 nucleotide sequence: TGTGCCAGCAGCCCTGGTGGAGGGTTAACGGATACGCAGTATTTT. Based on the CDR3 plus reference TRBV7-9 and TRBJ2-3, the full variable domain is DTGVSQNPRHKITKRGQNVTFRCDPISEHNRLYWYRQTLGQGPEFLTYFQNEAQLEKSRLLSDRFSAERPKGSFSTLEIQRTEQGDSAMYLCASSPGGGLTDTQYFGPGTRLTVL.